This T cell receptor beta chain was observed in a study of blood T cell repertoires in COVID-19. Turning to the study itself: Sites across the United States, Italy and Spain contributed samples from acute and convalescent COVID-19. Sources were T cells, B-cell-depleted T cells, or PBMCs; the material itself was cDNA or gDNA.

In the authors' methods: Scientists estimated how many nucleated cells there were by amplifying reference gene primers. Method: immunoSEQ multiplex PCR; TCRdb's copy keeps in-frame clones and lacks some. D and trimming were read from the DNA, whereas the V and J calls and clone size are those reported in that table. The repertoire holds roughly 49,000 clones, with about 86% as singletons. The CDR3 consists of 15 residues. The ends lost 6 bases at V and 10 bases at J; junction bases unmatched: 8. Germline assignment: CDR1 SNHLY and CDR2 FYNNEI. This chain connects TRBV2 to TRBJ2-1; 14 positions match TRBD2. The source is a man aged 80 or over with active COVID-19. Sequencing used peripheral blood. CDR3 coding DNA: TGTGCCAGCAGCCCGGGACTAGCGGGAGTGGGGGAGCAGTTCTTC. Protein product: CASSPGLAGVGEQFF.